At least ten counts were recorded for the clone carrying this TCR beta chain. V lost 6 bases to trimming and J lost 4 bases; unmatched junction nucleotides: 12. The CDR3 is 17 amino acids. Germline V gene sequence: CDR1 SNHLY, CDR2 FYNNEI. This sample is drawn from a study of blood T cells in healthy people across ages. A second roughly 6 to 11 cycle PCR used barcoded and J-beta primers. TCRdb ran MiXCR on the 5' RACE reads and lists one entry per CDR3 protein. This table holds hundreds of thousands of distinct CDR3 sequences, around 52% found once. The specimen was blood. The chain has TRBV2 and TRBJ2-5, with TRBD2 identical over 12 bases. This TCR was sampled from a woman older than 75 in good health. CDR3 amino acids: CASRTASGGALTETQYF. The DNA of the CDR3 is TGTGCCAGCAGGACGGCTAGCGGGGGGGCATTAACAGAGACCCAGTACTTC.